Listed below are T cell receptor beta chains from one sample, sequenced in a study of blood T cells in healthy people across ages. TCRdb reprocessed the 5' RACE reads with MiXCR, giving one entry per CDR3 protein. Of some 780,000 distinct CDR3 sequences in the sample, about 61% are singletons; the top ten hold approximately 24%. Sequences were obtained from blood. These receptors all stem from a man aged 35 to 55 in good health. CDR3s include the opening cysteine and the closing phenylalanine or tryptophan. The order of the fields is V gene, D gene, J gene, CDR3 length, CDR3 protein. The D gene is left open where the match is weak.

V gene: TRBV5-1; D gene: -; J gene: TRBJ2-5; CDR3 length: 13; CDR3 protein: CASSLVEGNEQYF
V gene: TRBV5-1; D gene: -; J gene: TRBJ2-5; CDR3 length: 14; CDR3 protein: CASSKGDFQETQYF
V gene: TRBV9; D gene: -; J gene: TRBJ1-1; CDR3 length: 15; CDR3 protein: CASSVPGAGNTEAFF
V gene: TRBV27; D gene: -; J gene: TRBJ1-6; CDR3 length: 13; CDR3 protein: CASSLGSYSPLHF
V gene: TRBV14; D gene: -; J gene: TRBJ2-7; CDR3 length: 12; CDR3 protein: CASRYGTYEQYF
V gene: TRBV4-2; D gene: -; J gene: TRBJ2-3; CDR3 length: 14; CDR3 protein: CASSQEQATDTQYF
V gene: TRBV6-5; D gene: TRBD1; J gene: TRBJ2-5; CDR3 length: 16; CDR3 protein: CASSYSWTGSMETQYF
V gene: TRBV5-1; D gene: -; J gene: TRBJ2-5; CDR3 length: 15; CDR3 protein: CASRPSTGIQETQYF
V gene: TRBV10-3; D gene: -; J gene: TRBJ1-2; CDR3 length: 16; CDR3 protein: CAISESGGRNLYGYTF
V gene: TRBV3-1; D gene: -; J gene: TRBJ1-5; CDR3 length: 13; CDR3 protein: CASSQVLNQPQHF
V gene: TRBV2; D gene: TRBD1; J gene: TRBJ2-1; CDR3 length: 12; CDR3 protein: CASKDRGPVQFF
V gene: TRBV28; D gene: TRBD2; J gene: TRBJ2-1; CDR3 length: 15; CDR3 protein: CASSLNGGASDEQFF
V gene: TRBV18; D gene: -; J gene: TRBJ2-7; CDR3 length: 14; CDR3 protein: CASSPGGLFGEQYF
V gene: TRBV12-3/TRBV12-4; D gene: TRBD1; J gene: TRBJ1-2; CDR3 length: 16; CDR3 protein: CASSISGGQGNYGYTF
V gene: TRBV4-2; D gene: -; J gene: TRBJ1-5; CDR3 length: 18; CDR3 protein: CASSQPKEGILSNQPQHF
V gene: TRBV2; D gene: -; J gene: TRBJ1-5; CDR3 length: 13; CDR3 protein: CASDFNSNQPQHF
V gene: TRBV25-1; D gene: -; J gene: TRBJ1-1; CDR3 length: 14; CDR3 protein: CASSEAALNTEAFF
V gene: TRBV12-3/TRBV12-4; D gene: TRBD1; J gene: TRBJ2-3; CDR3 length: 20; CDR3 protein: CASSLRGQGARSLVADTQYF
V gene: TRBV6-5; D gene: -; J gene: TRBJ1-1; CDR3 length: 15; CDR3 protein: CASGKAGARNTEAFF
V gene: TRBV11-2; D gene: TRBD1; J gene: TRBJ1-5; CDR3 length: 15; CDR3 protein: CASSFGTGINQPQHF